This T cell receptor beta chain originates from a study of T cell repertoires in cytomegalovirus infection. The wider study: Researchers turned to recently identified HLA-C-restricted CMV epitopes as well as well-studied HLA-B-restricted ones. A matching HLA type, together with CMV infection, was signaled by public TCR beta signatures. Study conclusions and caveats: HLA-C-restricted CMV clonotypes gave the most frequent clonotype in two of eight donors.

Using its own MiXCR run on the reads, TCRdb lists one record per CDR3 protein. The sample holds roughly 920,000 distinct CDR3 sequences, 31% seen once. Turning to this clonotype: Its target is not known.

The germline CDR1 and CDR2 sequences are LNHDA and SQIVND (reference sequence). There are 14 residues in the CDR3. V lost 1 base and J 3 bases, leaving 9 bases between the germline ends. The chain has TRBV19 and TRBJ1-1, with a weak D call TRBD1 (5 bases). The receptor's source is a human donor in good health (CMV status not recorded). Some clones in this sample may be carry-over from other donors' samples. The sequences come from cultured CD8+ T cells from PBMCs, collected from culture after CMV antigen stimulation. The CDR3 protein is CASSIGGGDTEAFF. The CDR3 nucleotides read TGTGCCAGTAGTATAGGGGGCGGCGACACTGAAGCTTTCTTT.